The clone carrying this TCR beta chain was detected once. The CDR3 is 12 residues long. Trimming at V came to 3 bases and at J to 6 bases, leaving 2 bases not matched to a gene. The germline gives CDR1 MNHEY, CDR2 SMNVEV (reference sequence). The source of the sample is a study of blood T cell repertoires in COVID-19. Generated by immunoSEQ multiplex PCR, the TCRdb table keeps only in-frame clones and is missing some. The sample shows approximately 220,000 clones, around 80% of them seen only once. This sequence originates from a middle-aged woman with acute COVID-19. This chain connects TRBV27 to TRBJ2-7, with 7 bases fitting TRBD1. The sequenced material came from PBMCs or T cells enriched from blood (not recorded which). The DNA of the CDR3 is TGTGCCAGCAGTTTCCGACAGGGCGAGCAGTACTTC. This translates into CASSFRQGEQYF.